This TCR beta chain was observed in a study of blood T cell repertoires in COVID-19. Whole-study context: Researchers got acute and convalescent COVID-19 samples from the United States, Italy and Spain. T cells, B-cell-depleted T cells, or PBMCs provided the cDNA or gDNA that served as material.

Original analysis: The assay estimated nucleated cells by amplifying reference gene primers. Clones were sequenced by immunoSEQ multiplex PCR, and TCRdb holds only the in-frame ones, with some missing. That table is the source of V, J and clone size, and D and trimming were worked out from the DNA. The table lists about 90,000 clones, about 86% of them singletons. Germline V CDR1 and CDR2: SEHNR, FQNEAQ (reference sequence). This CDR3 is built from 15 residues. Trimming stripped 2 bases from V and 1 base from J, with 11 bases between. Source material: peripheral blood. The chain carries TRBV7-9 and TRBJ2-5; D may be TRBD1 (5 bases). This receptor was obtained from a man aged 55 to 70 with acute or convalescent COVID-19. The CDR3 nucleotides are TGTGCCAGCAGCTTAACGTGGACATCCCAAGAGACCCAGTACTTC. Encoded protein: CASSLTWTSQETQYF.